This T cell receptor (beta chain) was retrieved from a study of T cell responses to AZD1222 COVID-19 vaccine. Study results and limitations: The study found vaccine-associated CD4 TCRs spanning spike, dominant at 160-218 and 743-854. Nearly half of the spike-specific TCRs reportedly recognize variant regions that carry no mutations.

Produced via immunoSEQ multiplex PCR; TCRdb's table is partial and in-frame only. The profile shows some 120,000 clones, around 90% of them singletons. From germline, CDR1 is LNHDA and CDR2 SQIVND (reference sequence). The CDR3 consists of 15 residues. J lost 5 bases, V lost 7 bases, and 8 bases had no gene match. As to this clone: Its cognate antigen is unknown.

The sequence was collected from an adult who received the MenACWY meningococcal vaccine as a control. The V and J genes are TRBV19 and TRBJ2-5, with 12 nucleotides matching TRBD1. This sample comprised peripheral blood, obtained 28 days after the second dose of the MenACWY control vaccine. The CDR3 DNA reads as TGTGCCAGTAACCAGGGACAGGGGGCGAAGGAGACCCAGTACTTC. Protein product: CASNQGQGAKETQYF.